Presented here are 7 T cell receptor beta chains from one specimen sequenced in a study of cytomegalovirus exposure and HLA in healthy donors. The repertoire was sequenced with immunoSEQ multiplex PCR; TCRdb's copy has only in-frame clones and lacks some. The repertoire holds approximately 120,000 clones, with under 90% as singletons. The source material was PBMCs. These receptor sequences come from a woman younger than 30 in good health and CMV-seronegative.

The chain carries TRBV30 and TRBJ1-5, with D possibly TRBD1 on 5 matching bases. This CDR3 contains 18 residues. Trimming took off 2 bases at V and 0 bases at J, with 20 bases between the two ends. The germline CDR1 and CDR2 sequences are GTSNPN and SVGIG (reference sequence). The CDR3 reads CAWSSPGGGAYSNQPQHF. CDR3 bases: TGTGCCTGGAGTTCTCCAGGCGGTGGGGCTTATAGCAATCAGCCCCAGCATTTT.

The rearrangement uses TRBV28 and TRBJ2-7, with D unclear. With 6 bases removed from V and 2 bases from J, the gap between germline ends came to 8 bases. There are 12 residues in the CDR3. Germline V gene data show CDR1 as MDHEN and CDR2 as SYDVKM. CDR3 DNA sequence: TGTGCCAGCAGCCCCCTCCCCTACGAGCAGTACTTC. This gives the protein CASSPLPYEQYF.

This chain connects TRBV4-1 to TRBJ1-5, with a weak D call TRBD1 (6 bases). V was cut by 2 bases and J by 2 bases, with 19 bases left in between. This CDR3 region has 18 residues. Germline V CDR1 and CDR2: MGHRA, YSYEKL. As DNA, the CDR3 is TGCGCCAGCAGCCAACCCAGGGGAGGGGCTAAGGGCAATCAGCCCCAGCATTTT. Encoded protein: CASSQPRGGAKGNQPQHF.

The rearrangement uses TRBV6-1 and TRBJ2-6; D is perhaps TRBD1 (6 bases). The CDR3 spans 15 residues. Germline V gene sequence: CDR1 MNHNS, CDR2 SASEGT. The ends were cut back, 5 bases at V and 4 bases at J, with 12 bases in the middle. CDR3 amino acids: CASSLAGAGANVLTF. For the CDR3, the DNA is TGTGCCAGCAGTTTGGCAGGGGCCGGGGCCAACGTCCTGACTTTC.

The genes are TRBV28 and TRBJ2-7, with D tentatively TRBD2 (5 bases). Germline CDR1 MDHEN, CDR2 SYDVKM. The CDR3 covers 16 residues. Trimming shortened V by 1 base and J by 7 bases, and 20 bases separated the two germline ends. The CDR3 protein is CASSLYLPSQPREQYF. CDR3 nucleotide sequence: TGTGCCAGCAGTTTATATCTCCCTAGCCAACCTAGGGAGCAGTACTTC. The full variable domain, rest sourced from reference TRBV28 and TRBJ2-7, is DVKVTQSSRYLVKRTGEKVFLECVQDMDHENMFWYRQDPGLGLRLIYFSYDVKMKEKGDIPEGYSVSREKKERFSLILESASTNQTSMYLCASSLYLPSQPREQYFGPGTRLTVT.

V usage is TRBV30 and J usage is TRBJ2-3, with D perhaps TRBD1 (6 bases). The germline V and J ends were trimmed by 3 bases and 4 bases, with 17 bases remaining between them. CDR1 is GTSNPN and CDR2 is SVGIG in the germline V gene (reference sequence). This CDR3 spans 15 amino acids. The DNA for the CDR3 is TGTGCCTGGAGCCACGGTGGGACAAGGGCAGATACGCAGTATTTT. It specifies CAWSHGGTRADTQYF. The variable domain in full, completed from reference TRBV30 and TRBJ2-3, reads SQTIHQWPATLVQPVGSPLSLECTVEGTSNPNLYWYRQAAGRGLQLLFYSVGIGQISSEVPQNLSASRPQDRQFILSSKKLLLSDSGFYLCAWSHGGTRADTQYFGPGTRLTVL.

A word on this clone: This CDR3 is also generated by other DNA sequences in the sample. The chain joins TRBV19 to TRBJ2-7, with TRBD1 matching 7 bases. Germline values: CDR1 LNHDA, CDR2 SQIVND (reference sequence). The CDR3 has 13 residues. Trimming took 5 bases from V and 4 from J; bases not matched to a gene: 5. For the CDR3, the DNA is TGTGCCAGTAGTCCCGGGACAGCTTACGAGCAGTACTTC. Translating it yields CASSPGTAYEQYF. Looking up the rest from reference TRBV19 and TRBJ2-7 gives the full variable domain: DGGITQSPKYLFRKEGQNVTLSCEQNLNHDAMYWYRQDPGQGLRLIYYSQIVNDFQKGDIAEGYSVSREKKESFPLTVTSAQKNPTAFYLCASSPGTAYEQYFGPGTRLTVT.